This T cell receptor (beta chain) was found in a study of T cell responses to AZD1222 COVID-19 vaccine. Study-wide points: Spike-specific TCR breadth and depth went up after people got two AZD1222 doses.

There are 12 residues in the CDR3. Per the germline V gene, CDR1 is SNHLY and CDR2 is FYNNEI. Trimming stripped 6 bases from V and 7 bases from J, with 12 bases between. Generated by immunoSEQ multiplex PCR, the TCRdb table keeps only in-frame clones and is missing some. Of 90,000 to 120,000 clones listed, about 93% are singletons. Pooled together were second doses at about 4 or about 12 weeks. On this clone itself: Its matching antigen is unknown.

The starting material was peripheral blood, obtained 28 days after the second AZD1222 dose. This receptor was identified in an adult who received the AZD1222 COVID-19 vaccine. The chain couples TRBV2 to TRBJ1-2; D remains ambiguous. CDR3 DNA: TGTGCCAGCAGGCCCGGGCCCTTTGGCTACACCTTC. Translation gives CASRPGPFGYTF. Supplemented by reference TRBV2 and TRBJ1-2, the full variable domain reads EPEVTQTPSHQVTQMGQEVILRCVPISNHLYFYWYRQILGQKVEFLVSFYNNEISEKSEIFDDQFSVERPDGSNFTLKIRSTKLEDSAMYFCASRPGPFGYTFGSGTRLTVV.